This T cell receptor beta chain was recorded in a study of blood T cell repertoires in COVID-19. Sequenced by immunoSEQ multiplex PCR; TCRdb stores in-frame clones only, minus some. Found here are approximately 120,000 clones, approximately 85% of them singletons; the top ten hold 2.5% to 3.5%. This CDR3 contains 18 residues. J gave up 2 bases and V 2 bases, and 8 bases lay outside the gene matches. Germline CDR1 is SGHTA and CDR2 is FQGNSA. V is TRBV7-2 and J is TRBJ2-1; TRBD2 matches at 11 bases. The sequencing input was peripheral blood. The TCR comes from a woman aged 80 or older with COVID-19, enrolled during active disease. CDR3 in amino acids: CASSLYAPGLAAYNEQFF. In DNA, the CDR3 is TGTGCCAGCAGCTTATACGCCCCGGGACTAGCGGCCTACAATGAGCAGTTCTTC.